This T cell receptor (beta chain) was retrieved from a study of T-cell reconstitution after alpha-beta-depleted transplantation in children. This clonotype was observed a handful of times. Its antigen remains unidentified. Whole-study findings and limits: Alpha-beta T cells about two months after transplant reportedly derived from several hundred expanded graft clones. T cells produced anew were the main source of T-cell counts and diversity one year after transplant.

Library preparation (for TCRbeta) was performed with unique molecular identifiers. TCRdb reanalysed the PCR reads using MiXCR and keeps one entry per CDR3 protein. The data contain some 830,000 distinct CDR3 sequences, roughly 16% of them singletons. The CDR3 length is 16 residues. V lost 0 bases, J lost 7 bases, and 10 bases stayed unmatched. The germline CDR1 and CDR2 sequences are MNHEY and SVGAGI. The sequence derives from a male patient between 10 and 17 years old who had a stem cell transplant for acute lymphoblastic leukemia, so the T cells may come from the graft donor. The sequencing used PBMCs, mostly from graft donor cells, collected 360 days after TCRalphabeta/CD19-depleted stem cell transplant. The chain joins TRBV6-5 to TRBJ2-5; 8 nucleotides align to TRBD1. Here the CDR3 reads CASSYSNQGAKGTQYF. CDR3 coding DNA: TGTGCCAGCAGTTACTCGAACCAGGGGGCGAAAGGGACCCAGTACTTC.